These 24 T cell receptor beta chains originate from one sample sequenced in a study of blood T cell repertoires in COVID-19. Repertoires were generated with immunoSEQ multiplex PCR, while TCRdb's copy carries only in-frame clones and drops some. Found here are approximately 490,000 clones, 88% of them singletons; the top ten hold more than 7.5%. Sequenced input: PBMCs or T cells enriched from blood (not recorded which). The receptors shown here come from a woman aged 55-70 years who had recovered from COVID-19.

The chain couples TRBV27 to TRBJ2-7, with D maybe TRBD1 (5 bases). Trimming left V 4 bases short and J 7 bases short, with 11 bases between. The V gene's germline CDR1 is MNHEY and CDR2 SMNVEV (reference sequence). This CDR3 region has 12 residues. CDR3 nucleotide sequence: TGTGCCAGCAGTTCGGCAGGGCAAGAGCAGTACTTC. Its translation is CASSSAGQEQYF.

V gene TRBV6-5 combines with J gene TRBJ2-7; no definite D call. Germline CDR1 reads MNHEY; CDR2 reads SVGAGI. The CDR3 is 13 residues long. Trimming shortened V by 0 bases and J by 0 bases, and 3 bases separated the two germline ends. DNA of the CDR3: TGTGCCAGCAGTTACTCCGGCTCCTACGAGCAGTACTTC. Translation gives CASSYSGSYEQYF.

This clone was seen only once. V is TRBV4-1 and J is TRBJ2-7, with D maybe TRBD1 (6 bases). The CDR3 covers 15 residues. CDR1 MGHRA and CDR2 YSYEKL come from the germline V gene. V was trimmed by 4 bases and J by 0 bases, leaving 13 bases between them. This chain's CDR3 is CASSPSGASSYEQYV. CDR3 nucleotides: TGCGCCAGCAGCCCTTCAGGGGCGAGCTCCTACGAGCAGTACGTC.

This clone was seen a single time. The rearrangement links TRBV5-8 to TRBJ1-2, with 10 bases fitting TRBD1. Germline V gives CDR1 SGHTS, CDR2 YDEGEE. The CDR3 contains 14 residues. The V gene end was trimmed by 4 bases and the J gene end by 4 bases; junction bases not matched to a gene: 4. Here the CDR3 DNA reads TGTGCCAGCAGCCTGGGACAGGGGCTCTATGGCTACACCTTC. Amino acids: CASSLGQGLYGYTF.

The CDR3 sequence is CASTRTGGPFNEQFF. The CDR3 nucleotides read TGTGCCAGCACCCGGACAGGGGGCCCCTTCAATGAGCAGTTCTTC. V gene TRBV6-5 combines with J gene TRBJ2-1; 11 bases fit TRBD1. Per germline, CDR1 MNHEY and CDR2 SVGAGI. J was trimmed by 6 bases and V by 7 bases; bases with no gene match: 8. CDR3 length: 15 amino acids.

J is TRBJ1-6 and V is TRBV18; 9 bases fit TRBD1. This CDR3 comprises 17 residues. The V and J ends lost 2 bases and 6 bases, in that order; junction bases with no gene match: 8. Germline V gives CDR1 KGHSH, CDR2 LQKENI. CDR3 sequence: CASSPSTPGQGNSPLHF. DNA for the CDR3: TGTGCCAGCTCACCATCTACTCCGGGACAGGGTAATTCACCCCTCCACTTT.

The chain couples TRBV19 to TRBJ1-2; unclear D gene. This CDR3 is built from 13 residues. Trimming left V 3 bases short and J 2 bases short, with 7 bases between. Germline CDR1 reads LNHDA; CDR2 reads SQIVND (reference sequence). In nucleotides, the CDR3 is TGTGCCAGTAGTATTACGAGGAACTATGGCTACACCTTC. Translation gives CASSITRNYGYTF.

CDR3 in DNA: TGTGCCAGCAGCCAAACAGGGACAACCAACTATGGCTACACCTTC. Amino acids: CASSQTGTTNYGYTF. This chain joins TRBV5-4 and TRBJ1-2, with D possibly TRBD1 on 6 matching bases. The CDR3 covers 15 residues. Trimming stripped 4 bases from V and 2 bases from J, with 15 bases between. Germline V gives CDR1 SGHNT, CDR2 YYREEE (reference sequence). Based on the CDR3 plus reference TRBV5-4 and TRBJ1-2, the full variable domain is ETGVTQSPTHLIKTRGQQVTLRCSSQSGHNTVSWYQQALGQGPQFIFQYYREEENGRGNFPPRFSGLQFPNYSSELNVNALELDDSALYLCASSQTGTTNYGYTFGSGTRLTVV.

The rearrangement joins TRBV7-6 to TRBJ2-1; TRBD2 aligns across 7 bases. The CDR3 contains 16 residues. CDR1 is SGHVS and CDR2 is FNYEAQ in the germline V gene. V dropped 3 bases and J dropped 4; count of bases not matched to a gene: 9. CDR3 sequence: CASSFQSGAFYNEQFF. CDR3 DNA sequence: TGTGCCAGCAGCTTTCAAAGCGGGGCCTTTTACAATGAGCAGTTCTTC.

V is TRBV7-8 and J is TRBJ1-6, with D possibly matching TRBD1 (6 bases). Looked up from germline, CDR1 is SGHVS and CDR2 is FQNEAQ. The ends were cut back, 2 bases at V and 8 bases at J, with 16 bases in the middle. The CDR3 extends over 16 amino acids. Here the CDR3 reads CASSLRGRGVDSPLHF. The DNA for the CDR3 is TGTGCCAGCAGCTTAAGGGGCAGGGGAGTGGATTCACCCCTCCACTTT.

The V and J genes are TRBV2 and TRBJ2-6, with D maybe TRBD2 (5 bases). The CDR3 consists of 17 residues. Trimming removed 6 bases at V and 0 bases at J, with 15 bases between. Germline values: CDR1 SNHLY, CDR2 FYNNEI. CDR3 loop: CASRPADQISGANVLTF. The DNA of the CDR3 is TGTGCCAGCAGACCAGCGGACCAAATCTCTGGGGCCAACGTCCTGACTTTC.

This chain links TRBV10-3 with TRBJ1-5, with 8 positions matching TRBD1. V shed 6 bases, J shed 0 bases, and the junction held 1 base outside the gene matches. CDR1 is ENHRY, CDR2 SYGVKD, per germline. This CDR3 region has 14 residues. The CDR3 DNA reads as TGTGCCATCAGAGACAGGGGTAGCAATCAGCCCCAGCATTTT. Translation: CAIRDRGSNQPQHF.

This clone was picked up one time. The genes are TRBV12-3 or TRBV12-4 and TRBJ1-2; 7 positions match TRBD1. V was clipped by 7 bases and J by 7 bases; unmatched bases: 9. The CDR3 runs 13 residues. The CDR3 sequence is CASTRDRVGGYTF. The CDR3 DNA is TGTGCCAGCACCCGAGACAGGGTAGGTGGCTACACCTTC.

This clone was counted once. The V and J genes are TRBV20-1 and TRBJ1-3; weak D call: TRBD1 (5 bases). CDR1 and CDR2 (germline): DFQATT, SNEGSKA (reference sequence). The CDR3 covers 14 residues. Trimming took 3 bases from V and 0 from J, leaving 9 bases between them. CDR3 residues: CSASRQISGNTIYF. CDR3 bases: TGCAGTGCTAGTAGACAGATCTCTGGAAACACCATATATTTT.

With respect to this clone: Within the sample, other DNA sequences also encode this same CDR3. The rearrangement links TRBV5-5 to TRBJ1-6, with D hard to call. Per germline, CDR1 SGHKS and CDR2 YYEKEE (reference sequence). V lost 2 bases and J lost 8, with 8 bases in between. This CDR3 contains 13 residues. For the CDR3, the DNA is TGTGCCAGCAGCTTACTTCGGGATTCACCCCTCCACTTT. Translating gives CASSLLRDSPLHF. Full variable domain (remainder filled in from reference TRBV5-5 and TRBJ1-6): DAGVTQSPTHLIKTRGQQVTLRCSPISGHKSVSWYQQVLGQGPQFIFQYYEKEERGRGNFPDRFSARQFPNYSSELNVNALLLGDSALYLCASSLLRDSPLHFGNGTRLTVT.

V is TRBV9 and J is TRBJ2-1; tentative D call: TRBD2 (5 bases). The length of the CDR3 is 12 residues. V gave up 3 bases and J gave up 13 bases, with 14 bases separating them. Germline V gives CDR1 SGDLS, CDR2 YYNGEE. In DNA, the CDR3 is TGTGCCAGCAGCGATGAGGGATCCCGCCAGTTCTTC. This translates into CASSDEGSRQFF.

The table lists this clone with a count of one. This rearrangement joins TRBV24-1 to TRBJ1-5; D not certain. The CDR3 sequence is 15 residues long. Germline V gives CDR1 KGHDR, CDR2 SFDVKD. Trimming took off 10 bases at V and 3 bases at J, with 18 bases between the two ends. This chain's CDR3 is CATRATGSPNQPQHF. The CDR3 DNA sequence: TGTGCCACACGGGCTACCGGGAGCCCCAATCAGCCCCAGCATTTT.

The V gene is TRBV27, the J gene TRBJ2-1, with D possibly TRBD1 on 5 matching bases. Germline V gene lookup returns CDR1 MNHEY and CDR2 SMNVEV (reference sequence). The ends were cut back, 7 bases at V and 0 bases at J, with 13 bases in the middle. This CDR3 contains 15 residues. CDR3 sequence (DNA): TGTGCCAGCACCCCGACAGAGAGCTCCTACAATGAGCAGTTCTTC. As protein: CASTPTESSYNEQFF.

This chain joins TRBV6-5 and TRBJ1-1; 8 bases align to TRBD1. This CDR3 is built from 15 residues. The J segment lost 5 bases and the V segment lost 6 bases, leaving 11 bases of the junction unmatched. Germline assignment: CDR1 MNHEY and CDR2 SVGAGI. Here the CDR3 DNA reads TGTGCCAGCAGCCTCCGGACAGGGCAAGGGACTGAAGCTTTCTTT. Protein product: CASSLRTGQGTEAFF.

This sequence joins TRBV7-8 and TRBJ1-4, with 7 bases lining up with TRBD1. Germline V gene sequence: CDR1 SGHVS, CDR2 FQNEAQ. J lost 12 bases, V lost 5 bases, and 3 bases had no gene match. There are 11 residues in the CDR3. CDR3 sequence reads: CASSGGTELFF. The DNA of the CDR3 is TGTGCCAGCAGCGGAGGGACAGAACTGTTTTTT. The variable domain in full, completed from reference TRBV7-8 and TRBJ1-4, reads GAGVSQSPRYKVAKRGQDVALRCDPISGHVSLFWYQQALGQGPEFLTYFQNEAQLDKSGLPSDRFFAERPEGSVSTLKIQRTQQEDSAVYLCASSGGTELFFGSGTQLSVL.

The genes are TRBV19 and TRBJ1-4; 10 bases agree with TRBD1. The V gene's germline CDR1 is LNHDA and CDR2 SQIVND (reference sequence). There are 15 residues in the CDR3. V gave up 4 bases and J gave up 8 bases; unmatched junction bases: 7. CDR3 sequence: CASSTGTGVQEKLFF. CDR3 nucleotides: TGTGCCAGTAGTACCGGGACAGGGGTTCAGGAAAAACTGTTTTTT.

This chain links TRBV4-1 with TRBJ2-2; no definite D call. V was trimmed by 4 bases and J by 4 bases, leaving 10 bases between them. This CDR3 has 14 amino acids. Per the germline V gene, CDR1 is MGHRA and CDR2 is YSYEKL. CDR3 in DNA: TGCGCCAGCAGCCCCGGAACGGGCACCGGGGAGCTGTTTTTT. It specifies CASSPGTGTGELFF.

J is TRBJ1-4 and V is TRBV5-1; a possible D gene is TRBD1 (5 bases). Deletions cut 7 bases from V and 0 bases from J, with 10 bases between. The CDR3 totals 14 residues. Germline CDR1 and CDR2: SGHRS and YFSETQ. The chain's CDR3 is CASASGATNEKLFF. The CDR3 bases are TGCGCCAGCGCCTCGGGGGCAACTAATGAAAAACTGTTTTTT.

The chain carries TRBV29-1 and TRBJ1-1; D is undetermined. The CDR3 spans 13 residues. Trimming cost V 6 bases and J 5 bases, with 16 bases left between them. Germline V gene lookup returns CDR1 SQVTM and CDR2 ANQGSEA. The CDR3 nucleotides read TGCAGCGTGGAGGACTTTAAAGGGACTGAAGCTTTCTTT. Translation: CSVEDFKGTEAFF.